The 21 T cell receptor beta chains listed next were all sequenced from one sample in a study of response to subunit inactivated influenza vaccine. TCRdb redid the calling of the RT-PCR reads with MiXCR, one entry per CDR3 protein. The table includes 500,000 to 700,000 distinct CDR3 sequences, approximately 20% detected once. This same sample was also part of a study on T cells expressing NK-cell markers. From that paper: 5'RACE template switching with UMIs produced the TCR beta cDNA.

The sequencing used CD4+ T cells sorted from PBMCs, collected roughly 12 days after vaccination. The receptors originated from a man in his fifties who received an inactivated influenza vaccine.

The J gene is TRBJ1-6, the V gene TRBV12-3 or TRBV12-4, with D unclear. The ends were cut back, 3 bases at V and 13 bases at J, with 19 bases in the middle. There are 15 residues in the CDR3. This CDR3 is CASSLTHRAPMPLHF. The DNA for the CDR3 is TGTGCCAGCAGTTTGACGCACCGGGCTCCAATGCCCCTCCACTTT.

The sample holds a few counts of this clonotype. The chain combines TRBV4-2 with TRBJ2-2; D call uncertain. The CDR3 contains 15 residues. The germline gives CDR1 LGHNA, CDR2 YNFKEQ. V was pared by 0 bases and J by 1 base, with 6 bases between. The CDR3 spells CASSQEWGNTGELFF. The CDR3 coding sequence is TGTGCCAGCAGCCAAGAATGGGGGAACACCGGGGAGCTGTTTTTT.

The chain recombines TRBV5-4 with TRBJ2-5, with D tentatively TRBD1 (5 bases). Germline V gene lookup returns CDR1 SGHNT and CDR2 YYREEE (reference sequence). The CDR3 spans 15 residues. The ends were cut back, 1 base at V and 5 bases at J, with 15 bases in the middle. The CDR3, as DNA: TGTGCCAGCAGCTTGAGGTCCGGACGACAGGAGACCCAGTACTTC. This encodes CASSLRSGRQETQYF.

This clonotype was observed a single time. CDR3 in amino acids: CASSTLQGPNQPQHF. CDR3 sequence (DNA): TGTGCCAGCAGTACCCTTCAGGGGCCGAATCAGCCCCAGCATTTT. The chain couples TRBV28 to TRBJ1-5; a possible D gene is TRBD1 (6 bases). Germline V gives CDR1 MDHEN, CDR2 SYDVKM. This CDR3 is built from 15 residues. V was clipped by 5 bases and J by 4 bases, with 15 bases between them.

The chain carries TRBV4-1 and TRBJ2-7; 9 positions agree with TRBD1. Trimming at V came to 1 base and at J to 0 bases, leaving 7 bases not matched to a gene. The CDR3 extends over 17 amino acids. Germline loops: CDR1 MGHRA, CDR2 YSYEKL. DNA of the CDR3: TGCGCCAGCAGCCAAGTTGGGACAGGGAGCAGCTCCTACGAGCAGTACTTC. This gives the protein CASSQVGTGSSSYEQYF.

The chain carries TRBV4-1 and TRBJ1-5; D remains ambiguous. The CDR3 spans 15 residues. Trimming took off 1 base at V and 0 bases at J, with 7 bases between the two ends. CDR1 is MGHRA, CDR2 YSYEKL, per germline. The CDR3 is CASSQGLGSNQPQHF. In DNA form, the CDR3 reads TGCGCCAGCAGCCAAGGCTTGGGTAGCAATCAGCCCCAGCATTTT.

This chain connects TRBV5-1 to TRBJ1-1; possible D gene TRBD1, 5 bases. Germline loops: CDR1 SGHRS, CDR2 YFSETQ. The V and J ends lost 3 bases and 5 bases respectively, with 14 bases between them. This CDR3 contains 14 residues. CDR3 protein: CASSSGTGTTEAFF. The CDR3 region has the DNA TGCGCCAGCAGCTCCGGGACGGGAACAACTGAAGCTTTCTTT.

This clonotype showed up just a few times. V usage is TRBV5-1 and J usage is TRBJ2-2; 7 bases agree with TRBD2. CDR1 and CDR2 from the germline V gene are SGHRS and YFSETQ. V shed 5 bases and J 6 bases; nucleotides not matched to a gene: 16. The CDR3 has 17 amino acids. The CDR3 bases are TGCGCCAGCAGAGGATCCACGGGACTATCGGTGGCCGGGGAGCTGTTTTTT. It codes for CASRGSTGLSVAGELFF.

This clonotype was counted a few times. The rearrangement links TRBV7-2 to TRBJ2-7, with D possibly TRBD2 on 5 matching bases. Germline V CDR1 and CDR2: SGHTA, FQGNSA. V lost 4 bases, J lost 0 bases, and 19 bases lay in between. CDR3 length equals 17 residues. The CDR3 reads CASSSPDWAISSYEQYF. CDR3 DNA sequence: TGTGCCAGCAGCTCCCCGGACTGGGCAATAAGCTCCTACGAGCAGTACTTC.

This chain links TRBV7-2 with TRBJ2-7; 11 nucleotides line up with TRBD2. This CDR3 region has 14 residues. Germline V gene lookup returns CDR1 SGHTA and CDR2 FQGNSA. Losses at the gene ends were 2 bases for V and 7 bases for J; bases not matched to a gene: 4. The CDR3 bases are TGTGCCAGCAGCTTAACGCTAGCGGGAGGTGAGCAGTACTTC. Translating gives CASSLTLAGGEQYF.

The chain joins TRBV6-2 or TRBV6-3 to TRBJ2-6; 11 nucleotides agree with TRBD1. The junction had 8 bases not matched to a gene; V was cut back by 5 bases and J by 2 bases. The CDR3 has 18 residues. CDR1 and CDR2 (germline): MNHEY, SVGEGT. CDR3 nucleotide sequence: TGTGCCAGCAGTCCCGGGACAGGGGGTGCTGCTGGGGCCAACGTCCTGACTTTC. This encodes CASSPGTGGAAGANVLTF.

As to this clonotype: One end of the junction varies from germline; a read error may be responsible. The rearrangement uses TRBV10-3 and TRBJ2-5; D may be TRBD2 (5 bases). The length of the CDR3 is 13 residues. In germline, CDR1 is ENHRY, CDR2 SYGVKD. The CDR3 nucleotides are TGTGCCACCAGTTTGGGATCGGGGGAGACCCAGTACTTC. Its translation is CATSLGSGETQYF.

The chain joins TRBV5-4 to TRBJ2-1; no definite D call. Germline CDR1 is SGHNT and CDR2 is YYREEE (reference sequence). This CDR3 contains 12 residues. The germline V and J ends were trimmed by 4 bases and 8 bases, with 10 bases remaining between them. The CDR3 loop reads CASSVPWDEQFF. CDR3 nucleotide sequence: TGTGCCAGCAGCGTCCCATGGGATGAGCAGTTCTTC.

This chain connects TRBV10-3 to TRBJ2-7; D perhaps matches TRBD2 (6 bases). The CDR3 consists of 15 residues. Germline loops: CDR1 ENHRY, CDR2 SYGVKD. The V end was cut by 5 bases, the J end by 0 bases, with 14 bases between. CDR3 nucleotides: TGTGCCATCAGTCCGATAGCGGTTTACTCCTACGAGCAGTACTTC. Amino acid sequence: CAISPIAVYSYEQYF.

This clonotype was observed a few times. The chain joins TRBV20-1 to TRBJ2-1; no reliable D call. The CDR3 extends over 16 amino acids. Trimming cost V 4 bases and J 8 bases, with 24 bases left between them. Germline V gives CDR1 DFQATT, CDR2 SNEGSKA (reference sequence). The chain's CDR3 is CSAKGERLGPLDEQFF. The DNA for the CDR3 is TGCAGTGCTAAAGGAGAGAGACTTGGCCCTTTGGATGAGCAGTTCTTC.

This clonotype was detected a few times. The chain carries TRBV9 and TRBJ2-1; D remains unclear. The CDR3 totals 15 residues. The V end was cut by 0 bases, the J end by 5 bases, with 12 bases between. CDR1 SGDLS and CDR2 YYNGEE come from the germline V gene. The CDR3 region is CASSVAPTEDNEQFF. CDR3 bases: TGTGCCAGCAGCGTAGCTCCGACCGAAGACAATGAGCAGTTCTTC. Full variable domain (rest looked up from reference TRBV9 and TRBJ2-1): DSGVTQTPKHLITATGQRVTLRCSPRSGDLSVYWYQQSLDQGLQFLIQYYNGEERAKGNILERFSAQQFPDLHSELNLSSLELGDSALYFCASSVAPTEDNEQFFGPGTRLTVL.

This clonotype was counted ten times or more. The rearrangement uses TRBV5-5 and TRBJ1-5; TRBD1 aligns across 7 bases. The CDR3 length is 15 residues. Germline CDR1 and CDR2: SGHKS and YYEKEE (reference sequence). Unmatched junction bases numbered 6, after V lost 0 bases and J lost 6 bases. Here the CDR3 reads CASSLVPGGGQPQHF. The CDR3 DNA reads as TGTGCCAGCAGCTTGGTTCCAGGGGGAGGTCAGCCCCAGCATTTT.

The rearrangement links TRBV6-2 or TRBV6-3 to TRBJ2-7; 7 nucleotides align to TRBD2. CDR1 and CDR2 from the germline V gene are MNHEY and SVGEGT. This CDR3 is built from 15 residues. The trim removed 5 bases at V and 4 bases at J, leaving 11 bases unmatched. For the CDR3, the DNA is TGTGCCAGCAGTGCTAGCGGATCTTCAAGATACGAGCAGTACTTC. Its translation: CASSASGSSRYEQYF.

This clonotype was recorded many times. The chain couples TRBV20-1 to TRBJ2-1, with 10 bases that match TRBD2. Germline loops: CDR1 DFQATT, CDR2 SNEGSKA (reference sequence). V lost 6 bases to trimming and J lost 5 bases; unmatched junction nucleotides: 10. This CDR3 region has 15 residues. CDR3 amino acids: CSARSVTSGNNEQFF. The CDR3 DNA follows: TGCAGTGCGCGTTCTGTCACTAGCGGGAACAATGAGCAGTTCTTC.

The DNA of the CDR3 is TGTGCCAGCAGTTCCCCGGGGAAGCCCTATGGCTACACCTTC. Amino acid sequence: CASSSPGKPYGYTF. V gene TRBV28 combines with J gene TRBJ1-2; D gene unclear. The CDR3 runs 14 residues. V was clipped by 4 bases and J by 4 bases, with 13 bases between them. From germline, CDR1 is MDHEN and CDR2 SYDVKM.

The chain is built from TRBV28 and TRBJ2-5; 7 bases are a match to TRBD1. Losses at the gene ends were 6 bases for V and 6 bases for J; bases not matched to a gene: 10. The CDR3 has 14 amino acids. Germline CDR1 is MDHEN and CDR2 is SYDVKM. The CDR3 reads CASSKTGSRQTQYF. The CDR3 coding sequence is TGTGCCAGCAGCAAGACAGGGTCTAGGCAGACCCAGTACTTC.